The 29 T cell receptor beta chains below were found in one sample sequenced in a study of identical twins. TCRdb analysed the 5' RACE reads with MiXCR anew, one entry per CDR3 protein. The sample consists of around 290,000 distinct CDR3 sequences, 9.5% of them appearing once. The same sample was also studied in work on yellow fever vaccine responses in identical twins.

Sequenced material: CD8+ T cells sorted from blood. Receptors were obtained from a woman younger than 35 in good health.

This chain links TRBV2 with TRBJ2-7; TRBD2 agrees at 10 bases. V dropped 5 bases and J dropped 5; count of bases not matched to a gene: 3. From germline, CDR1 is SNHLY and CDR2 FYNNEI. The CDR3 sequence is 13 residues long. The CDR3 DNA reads TGTGCCAGCAGTCGACTAGCGGGCCACGAGCAGTACTTC. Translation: CASSRLAGHEQYF.

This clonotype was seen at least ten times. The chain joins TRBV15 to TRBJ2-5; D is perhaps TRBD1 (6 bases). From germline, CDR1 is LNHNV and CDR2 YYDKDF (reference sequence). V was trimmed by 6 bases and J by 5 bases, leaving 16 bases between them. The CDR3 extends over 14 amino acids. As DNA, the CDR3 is TGTGCCACCAGGGAATACAGGGTGGGGGAGACCCAGTACTTC. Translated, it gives CATREYRVGETQYF.

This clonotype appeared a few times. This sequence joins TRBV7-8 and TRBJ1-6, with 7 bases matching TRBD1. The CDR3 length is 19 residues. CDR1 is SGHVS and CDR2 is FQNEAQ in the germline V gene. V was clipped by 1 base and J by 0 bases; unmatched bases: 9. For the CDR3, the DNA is TGTGCCAGCAGCTTAGTCGGGGGGGGACAGAGCTCCTATAATTCACCCCTCCACTTT. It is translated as CASSLVGGGQSSYNSPLHF.

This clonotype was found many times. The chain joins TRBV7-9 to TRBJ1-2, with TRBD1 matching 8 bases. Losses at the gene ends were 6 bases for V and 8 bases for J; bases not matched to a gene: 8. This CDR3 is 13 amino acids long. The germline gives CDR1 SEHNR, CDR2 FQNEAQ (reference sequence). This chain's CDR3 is CASRFQTGVGYTF. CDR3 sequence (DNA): TGTGCCAGCAGATTTCAGACAGGGGTCGGCTACACCTTC.

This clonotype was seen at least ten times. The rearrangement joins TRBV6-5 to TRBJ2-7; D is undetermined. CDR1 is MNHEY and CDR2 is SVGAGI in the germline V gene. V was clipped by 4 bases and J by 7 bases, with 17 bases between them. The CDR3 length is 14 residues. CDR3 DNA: TGTGCCAGCAGTTCGACAATTCAGGTGTGGGAGCAGTACTTC. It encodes CASSSTIQVWEQYF.

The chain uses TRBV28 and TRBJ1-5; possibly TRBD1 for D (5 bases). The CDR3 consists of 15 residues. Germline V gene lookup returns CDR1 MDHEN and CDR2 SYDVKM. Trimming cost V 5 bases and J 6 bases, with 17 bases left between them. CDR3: CASSGAEMFGQPQHF. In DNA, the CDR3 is TGTGCCAGCAGTGGGGCAGAGATGTTCGGTCAGCCCCAGCATTTT.

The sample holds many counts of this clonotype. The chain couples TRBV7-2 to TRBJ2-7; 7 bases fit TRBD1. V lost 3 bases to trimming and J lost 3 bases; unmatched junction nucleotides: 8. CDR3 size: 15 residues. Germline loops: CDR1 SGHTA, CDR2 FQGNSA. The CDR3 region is CASSFLGQANYEQYF. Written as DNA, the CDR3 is TGTGCCAGCAGCTTTTTAGGACAGGCAAACTACGAGCAGTACTTC.

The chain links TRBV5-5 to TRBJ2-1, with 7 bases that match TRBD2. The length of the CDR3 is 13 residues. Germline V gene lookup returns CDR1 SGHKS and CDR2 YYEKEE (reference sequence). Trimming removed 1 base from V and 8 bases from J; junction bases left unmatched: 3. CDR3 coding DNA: TGTGCCAGCAGCTTGTTTGCGGGGGATGAGCAGTTCTTC. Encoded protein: CASSLFAGDEQFF.

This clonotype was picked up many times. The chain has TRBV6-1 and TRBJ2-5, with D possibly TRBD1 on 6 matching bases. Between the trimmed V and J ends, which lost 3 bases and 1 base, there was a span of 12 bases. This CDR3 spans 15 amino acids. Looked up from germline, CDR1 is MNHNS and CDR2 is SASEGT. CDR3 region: CASSDLSGAQETQYF. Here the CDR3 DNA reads TGTGCCAGCAGTGACCTCTCAGGGGCCCAAGAGACCCAGTACTTC.

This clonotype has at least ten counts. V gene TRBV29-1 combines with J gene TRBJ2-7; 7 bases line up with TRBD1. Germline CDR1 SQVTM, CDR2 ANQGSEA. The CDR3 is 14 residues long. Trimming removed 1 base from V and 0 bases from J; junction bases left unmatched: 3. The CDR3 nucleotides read TGCAGCGTTGAAGGCAGGGGGAGCTCCTACGAGCAGTACTTC. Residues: CSVEGRGSSYEQYF.

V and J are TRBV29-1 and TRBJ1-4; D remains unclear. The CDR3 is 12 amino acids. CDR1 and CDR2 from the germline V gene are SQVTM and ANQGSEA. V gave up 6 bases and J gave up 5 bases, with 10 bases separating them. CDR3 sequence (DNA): TGCAGCGTGCCAGGCCCGAATGAAAAACTGTTTTTT. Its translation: CSVPGPNEKLFF.

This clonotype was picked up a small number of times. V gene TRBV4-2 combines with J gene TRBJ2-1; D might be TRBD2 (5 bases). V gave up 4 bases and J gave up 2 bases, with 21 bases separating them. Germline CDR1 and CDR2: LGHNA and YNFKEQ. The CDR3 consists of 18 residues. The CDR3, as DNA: TGTGCCAGCAGCCCGGGATACCGGCTCTCGAACCCCTACAATGAGCAGTTCTTC. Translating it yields CASSPGYRLSNPYNEQFF.

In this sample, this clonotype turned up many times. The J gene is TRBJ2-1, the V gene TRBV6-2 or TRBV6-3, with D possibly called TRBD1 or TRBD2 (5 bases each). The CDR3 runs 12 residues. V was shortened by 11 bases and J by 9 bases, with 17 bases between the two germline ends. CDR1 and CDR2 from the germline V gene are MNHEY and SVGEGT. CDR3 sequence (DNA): TGTGCCCTCGGCCCCCCAGGGACTGAGCAGTTCTTC. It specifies CALGPPGTEQFF.

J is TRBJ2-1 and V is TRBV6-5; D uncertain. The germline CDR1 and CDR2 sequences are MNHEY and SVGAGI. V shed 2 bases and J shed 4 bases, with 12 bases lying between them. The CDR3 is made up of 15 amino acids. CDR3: CASSYTGPLYNEQFF. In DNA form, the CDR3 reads TGTGCCAGCAGTTACACCGGACCTCTTTACAATGAGCAGTTCTTC.

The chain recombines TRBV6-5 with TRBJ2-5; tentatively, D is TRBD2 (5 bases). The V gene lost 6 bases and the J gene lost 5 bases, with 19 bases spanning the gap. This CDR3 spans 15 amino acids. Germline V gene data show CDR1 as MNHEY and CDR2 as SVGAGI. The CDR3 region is CASSLLGRSSETQYF. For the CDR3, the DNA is TGTGCCAGCAGCTTACTAGGGCGTTCCTCGGAGACCCAGTACTTC.

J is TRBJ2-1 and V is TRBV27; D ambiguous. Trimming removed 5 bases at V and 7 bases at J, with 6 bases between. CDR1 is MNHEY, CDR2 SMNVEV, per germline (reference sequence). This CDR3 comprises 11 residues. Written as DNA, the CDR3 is TGTGCCAGCAGTCGAAGTAATGAGCAGTTCTTC. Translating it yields CASSRSNEQFF.

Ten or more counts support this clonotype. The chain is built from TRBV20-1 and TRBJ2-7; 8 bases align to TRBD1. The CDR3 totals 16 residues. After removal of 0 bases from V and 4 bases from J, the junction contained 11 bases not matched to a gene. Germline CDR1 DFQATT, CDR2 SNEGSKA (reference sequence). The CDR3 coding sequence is TGCAGTGCTAGAGATCCATTCCGGGACAGGTCTTACGAGCAGTACTTC. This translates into CSARDPFRDRSYEQYF.

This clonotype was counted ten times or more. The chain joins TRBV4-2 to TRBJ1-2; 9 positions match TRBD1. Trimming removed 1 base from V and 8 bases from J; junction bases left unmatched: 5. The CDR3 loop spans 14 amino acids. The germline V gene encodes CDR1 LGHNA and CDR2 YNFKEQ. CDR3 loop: CASSQGGTGKGYTF. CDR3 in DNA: TGTGCCAGCAGCCAAGGCGGGACAGGGAAGGGCTACACCTTC.

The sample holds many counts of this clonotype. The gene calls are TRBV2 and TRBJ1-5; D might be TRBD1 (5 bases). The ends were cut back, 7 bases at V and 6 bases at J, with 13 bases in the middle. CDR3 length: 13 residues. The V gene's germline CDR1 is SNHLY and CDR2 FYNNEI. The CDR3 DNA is TGTGCCAGCAACGGCAGGGCTAGTCAGCCCCAGCATTTT. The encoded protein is CASNGRASQPQHF.

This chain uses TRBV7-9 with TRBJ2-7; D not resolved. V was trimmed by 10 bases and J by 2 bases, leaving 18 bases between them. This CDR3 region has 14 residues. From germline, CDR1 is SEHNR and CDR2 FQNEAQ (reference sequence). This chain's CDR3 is CAIGQDNRPYEQYF. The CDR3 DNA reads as TGTGCCATCGGCCAAGACAATAGACCCTACGAGCAGTACTTC.

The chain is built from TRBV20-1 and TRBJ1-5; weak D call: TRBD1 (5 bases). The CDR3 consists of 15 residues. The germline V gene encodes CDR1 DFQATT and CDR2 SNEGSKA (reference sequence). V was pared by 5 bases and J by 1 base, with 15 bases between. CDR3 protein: CSAPPLGGSNQPQHF. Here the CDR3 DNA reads TGCAGTGCTCCCCCTCTGGGGGGGAGCAATCAGCCCCAGCATTTT.

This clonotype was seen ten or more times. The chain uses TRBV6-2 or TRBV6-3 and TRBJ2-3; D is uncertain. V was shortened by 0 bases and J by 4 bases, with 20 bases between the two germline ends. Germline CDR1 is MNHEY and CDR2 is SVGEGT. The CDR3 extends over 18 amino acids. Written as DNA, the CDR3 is TGTGCCAGCAGTTACTCGTCCCTAGGAGAAGGGAATGCAGATACGCAGTATTTT. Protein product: CASSYSSLGEGNADTQYF.

This CDR3 is CASSQEARGARTDTQYF. Here the CDR3 DNA reads TGTGCCAGCAGCCAAGAAGCGCGGGGGGCCCGCACAGATACGCAGTATTTT. The gene calls are TRBV4-2 and TRBJ2-3; 8 positions match TRBD2. The CDR3 length is 17 residues. Unmatched junction bases numbered 6, after V lost 0 bases and J lost 1 base. Germline V gene lookup returns CDR1 LGHNA and CDR2 YNFKEQ.

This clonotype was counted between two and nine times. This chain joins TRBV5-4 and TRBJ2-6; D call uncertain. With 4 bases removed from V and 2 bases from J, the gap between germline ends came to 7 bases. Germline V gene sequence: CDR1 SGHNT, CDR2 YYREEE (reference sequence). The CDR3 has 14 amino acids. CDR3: CASSPRTGANVLTF. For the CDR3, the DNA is TGTGCCAGCAGCCCCCGGACTGGGGCCAACGTCCTGACTTTC.

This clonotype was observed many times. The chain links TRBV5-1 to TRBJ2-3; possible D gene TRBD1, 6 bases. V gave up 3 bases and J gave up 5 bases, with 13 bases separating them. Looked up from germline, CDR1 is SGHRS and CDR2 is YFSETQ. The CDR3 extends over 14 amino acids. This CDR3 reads CASSSGDHQDTQYF. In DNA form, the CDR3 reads TGCGCCAGCAGCTCAGGGGACCATCAAGATACGCAGTATTTT. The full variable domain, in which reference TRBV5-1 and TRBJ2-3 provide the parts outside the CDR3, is KAGVTQTPRYLIKTRGQQVTLSCSPISGHRSVSWYQQTPGQGLQFLFEYFSETQRNKGNFPGRFSGRQFSNSRSEMNVSTLELGDSALYLCASSSGDHQDTQYFGPGTRLTVL.

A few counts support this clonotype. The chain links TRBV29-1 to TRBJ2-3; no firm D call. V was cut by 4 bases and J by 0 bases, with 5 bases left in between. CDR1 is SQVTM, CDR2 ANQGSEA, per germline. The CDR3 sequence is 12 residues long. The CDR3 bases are TGCAGCGTTGCCCTCAGCACAGATACGCAGTATTTT. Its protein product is CSVALSTDTQYF.

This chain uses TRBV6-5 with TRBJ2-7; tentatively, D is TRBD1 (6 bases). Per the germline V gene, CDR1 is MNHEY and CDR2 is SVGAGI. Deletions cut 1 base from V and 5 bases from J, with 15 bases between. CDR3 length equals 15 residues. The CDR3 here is CASSYLGRGVDEQYF. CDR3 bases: TGTGCCAGCAGTTACTTGGGCAGGGGAGTCGACGAGCAGTACTTC.

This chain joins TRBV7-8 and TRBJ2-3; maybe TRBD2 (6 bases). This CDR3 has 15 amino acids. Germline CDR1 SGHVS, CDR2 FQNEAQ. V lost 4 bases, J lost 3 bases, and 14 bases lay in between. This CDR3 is CASSSPGVTTDTQYF. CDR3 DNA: TGTGCCAGCAGCTCTCCGGGAGTTACTACAGATACGCAGTATTTT.

CDR3 in amino acids: CASSHLFTGELFF. In nucleotides, the CDR3 is TGTGCCAGCAGCCATCTTTTCACCGGGGAGCTGTTTTTT. The chain combines TRBV7-9 with TRBJ2-2; D not resolved. Trimming pared 5 bases from V and 4 bases from J, leaving 8 bases between. This CDR3 has 13 residues. CDR1 is SEHNR and CDR2 is FQNEAQ in the germline V gene (reference sequence).